The text below deals with one TCR beta chain. These data originate in a study of blood T cell repertoires in COVID-19. The overall study: T cells, B-cell-depleted T cells, or PBMCs provided the cDNA or gDNA that served as material.

Cohort assignment relied on participant-reported clinical history. The CDR3 runs 15 residues. Germline assignment: CDR1 MNHEY and CDR2 SVGAGI. The V end lost 0 bases, the J end lost 5 bases, and 11 bases lay between the germline ends. Per the original data handling: For nucleated cells, counts were estimated from reference gene primer amplification. The assay was immunoSEQ multiplex PCR, and TCRdb's table has in-frame clones only and misses some. D and trimming were read from the DNA, whereas the V and J calls and clone size are those reported in that table. In the table there are around 250,000 clones, roughly 88% of which are singletons.

The receptor comes from a woman aged 45-65 years who had recovered from COVID-19. What was sequenced was PBMCs or T cells enriched from blood (not recorded which). This chain connects TRBV6-5 to TRBJ2-1; tentatively, D is TRBD1 (5 bases). As DNA, the CDR3 is TGTGCCAGCAGTTACTCGATGGCAGGGAACAATGAGCAGTTCTTC. Translation: CASSYSMAGNNEQFF.